Below are 2 T cell receptor beta chains sequenced from a single sample in a study of OX40 agonist ivuxolimab in advanced cancers. This table comes from immunoSEQ multiplex PCR, and its TCRdb copy is limited to in-frame clones, with some not included. The profile shows fewer than 65,000 clones, approximately 90% of them singletons. Sequences were derived from CD4+ or CD8+ T cells sorted from blood, sampled in a trial of the OX40 agonist ivuxolimab. These receptor sequences come from an adult with an advanced solid tumor such as melanoma, head and neck, liver or kidney cancer.

This chain connects TRBV27 to TRBJ2-7; the match to TRBD2 covers 12 bases. The trim removed 5 bases at V and 0 bases at J, leaving 8 bases unmatched. Looked up from germline, CDR1 is MNHEY and CDR2 is SMNVEV (reference sequence). CDR3 length: 17 amino acids. The CDR3 is CASSPRTSGAFSYEQYF. CDR3 DNA: TGTGCCAGCAGTCCTCGGACTAGCGGGGCATTCTCCTACGAGCAGTACTTC.

The V gene is TRBV5-4, the J gene TRBJ1-3; D gene uncertain. V was shortened by 6 bases and J by 0 bases, with 13 bases between the two germline ends. CDR1 is SGHNT and CDR2 is YYREEE in the germline V gene (reference sequence). The CDR3 has 15 amino acids. The CDR3 coding sequence is TGTGCCAGCACCCCTGCCTCGGGCTCTGGAAACACCATATATTTT. It is translated as CASTPASGSGNTIYF.